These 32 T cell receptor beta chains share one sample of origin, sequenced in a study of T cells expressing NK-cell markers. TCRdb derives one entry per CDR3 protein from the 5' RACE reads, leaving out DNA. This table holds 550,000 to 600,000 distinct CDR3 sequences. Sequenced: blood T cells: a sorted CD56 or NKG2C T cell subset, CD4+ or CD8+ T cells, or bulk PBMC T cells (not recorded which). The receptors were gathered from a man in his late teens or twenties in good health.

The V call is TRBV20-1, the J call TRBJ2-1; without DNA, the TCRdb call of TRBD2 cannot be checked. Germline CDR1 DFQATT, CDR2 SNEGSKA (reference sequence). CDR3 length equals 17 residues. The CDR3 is CSARDALAGGRWHEQFF.

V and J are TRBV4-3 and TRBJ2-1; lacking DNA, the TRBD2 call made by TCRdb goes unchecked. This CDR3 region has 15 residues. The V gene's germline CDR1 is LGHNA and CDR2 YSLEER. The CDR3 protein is CASSLGLAGVSEQFF.

CDR3 in amino acids: CASRRDITPEQFF. This sequence joins TRBV5-1 and TRBJ2-1; TCRdb selects TRBD1, and the lack of DNA leaves this call unchecked. CDR1 and CDR2 from the germline V gene are SGHRS and YFSETQ. CDR3 size: 13 residues.

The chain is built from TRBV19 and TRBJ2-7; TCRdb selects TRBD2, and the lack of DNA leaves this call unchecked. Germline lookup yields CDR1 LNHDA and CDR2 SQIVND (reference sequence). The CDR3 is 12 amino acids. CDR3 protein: CATAGTSVEQYF.

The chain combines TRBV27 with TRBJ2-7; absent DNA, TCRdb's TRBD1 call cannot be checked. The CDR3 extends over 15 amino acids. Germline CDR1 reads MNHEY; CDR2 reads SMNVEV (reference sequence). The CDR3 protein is CASSSRTGDFYEQYF.

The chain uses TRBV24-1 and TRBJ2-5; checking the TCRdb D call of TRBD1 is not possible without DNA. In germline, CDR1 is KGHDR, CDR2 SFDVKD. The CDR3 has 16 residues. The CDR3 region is CATSDLRQGGSETQYF.

CDR3: CASSQHEGGYEQFF. This sequence joins TRBV4-1 and TRBJ2-1; the TCRdb call, TRBD2, lacks DNA for checking. Germline lookup yields CDR1 MGHRA and CDR2 YSYEKL. This CDR3 has 14 amino acids.

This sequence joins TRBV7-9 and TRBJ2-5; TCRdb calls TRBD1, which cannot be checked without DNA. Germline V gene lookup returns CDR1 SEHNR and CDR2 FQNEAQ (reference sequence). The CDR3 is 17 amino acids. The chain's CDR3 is CASSLNQGQGTKETQYF.

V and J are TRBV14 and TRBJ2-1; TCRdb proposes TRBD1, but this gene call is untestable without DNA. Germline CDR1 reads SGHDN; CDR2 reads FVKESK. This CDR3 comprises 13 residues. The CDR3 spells CASSPWAGSEQFF.

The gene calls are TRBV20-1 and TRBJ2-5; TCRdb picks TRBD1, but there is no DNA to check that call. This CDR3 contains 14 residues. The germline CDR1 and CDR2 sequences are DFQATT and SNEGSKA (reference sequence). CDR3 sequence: CSARPLQGRETQYF.

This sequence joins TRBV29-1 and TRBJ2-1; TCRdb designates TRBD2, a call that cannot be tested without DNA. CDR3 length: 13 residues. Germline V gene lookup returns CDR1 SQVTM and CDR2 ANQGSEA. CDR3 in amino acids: CSVASVGGNEQFF.

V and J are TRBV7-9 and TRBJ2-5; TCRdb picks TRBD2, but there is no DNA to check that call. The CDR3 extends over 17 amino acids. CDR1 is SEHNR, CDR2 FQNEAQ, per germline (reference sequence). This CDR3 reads CASSSTRLAGEVETQYF.

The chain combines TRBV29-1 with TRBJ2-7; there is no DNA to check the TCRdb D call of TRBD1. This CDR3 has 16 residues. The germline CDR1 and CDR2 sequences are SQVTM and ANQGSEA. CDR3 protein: CSVLAGKGQSSYEQYF.

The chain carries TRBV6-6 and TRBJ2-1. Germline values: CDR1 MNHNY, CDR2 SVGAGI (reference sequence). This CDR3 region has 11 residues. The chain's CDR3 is CASIIKNEQFF.

The CDR3 region is CASIRDRGHTGELFF. The chain joins TRBV7-2 to TRBJ2-2; no DNA is available, so the TRBD1 call from TCRdb remains unchecked. The V gene's germline CDR1 is SGHTA and CDR2 FQGNSA. This CDR3 spans 15 amino acids.

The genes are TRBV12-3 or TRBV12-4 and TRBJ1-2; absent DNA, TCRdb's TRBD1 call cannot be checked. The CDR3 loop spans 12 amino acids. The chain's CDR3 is CASSRGNYGYTF.

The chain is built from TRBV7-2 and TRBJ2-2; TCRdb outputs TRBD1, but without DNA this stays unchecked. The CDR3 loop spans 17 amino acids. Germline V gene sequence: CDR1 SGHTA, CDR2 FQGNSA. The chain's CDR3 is CASSLGPVSSGTGELFF.

CDR3 sequence: CASTLRGEGETQYF. The gene calls are TRBV11-3 and TRBJ2-5; with no DNA, the TCRdb D assignment of TRBD1 cannot be verified. The CDR3 extends over 14 amino acids. Germline V CDR1 and CDR2: SGHNT, YENEEA.

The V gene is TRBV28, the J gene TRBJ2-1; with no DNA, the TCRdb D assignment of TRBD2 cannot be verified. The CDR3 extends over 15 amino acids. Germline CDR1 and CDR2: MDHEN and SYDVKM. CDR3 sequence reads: CASIDSGSSYNEQFF.

The chain's CDR3 is CATGGSRPQHF. The chain links TRBV24-1 to TRBJ1-5; TCRdb indicates TRBD1, and absent DNA this call remains unverified. The CDR3 contains 11 residues. CDR1 KGHDR and CDR2 SFDVKD come from the germline V gene.

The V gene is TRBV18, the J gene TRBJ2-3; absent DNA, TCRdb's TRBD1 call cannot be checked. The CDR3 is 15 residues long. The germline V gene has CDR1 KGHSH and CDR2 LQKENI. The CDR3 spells CASSPAGQGSDTQYF.

CDR3 sequence reads: CASTYNTEAFF. The chain combines TRBV12-3 or TRBV12-4 with TRBJ1-1. The CDR3 has 11 amino acids.

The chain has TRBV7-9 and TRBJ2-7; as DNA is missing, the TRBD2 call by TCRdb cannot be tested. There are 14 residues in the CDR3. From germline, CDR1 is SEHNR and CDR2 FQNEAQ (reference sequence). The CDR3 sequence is CASSSTTRLGEQYF.

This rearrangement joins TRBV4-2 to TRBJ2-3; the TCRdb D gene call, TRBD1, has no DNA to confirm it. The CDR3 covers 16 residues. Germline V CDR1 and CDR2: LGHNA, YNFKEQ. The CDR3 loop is CASSQEGQGNTDTQYF.

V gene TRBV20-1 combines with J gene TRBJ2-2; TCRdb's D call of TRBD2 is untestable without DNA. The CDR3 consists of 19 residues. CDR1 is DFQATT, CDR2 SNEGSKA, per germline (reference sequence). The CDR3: CSATRGGLAGAANTGELFF.

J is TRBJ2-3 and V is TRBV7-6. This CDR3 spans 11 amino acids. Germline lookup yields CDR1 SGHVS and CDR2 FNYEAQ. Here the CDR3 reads CASSLAGMQYF.

This chain's CDR3 is CAWSLALYNEQFF. This chain joins TRBV30 and TRBJ2-1; as DNA is missing, the TRBD2 call by TCRdb cannot be tested. CDR1 and CDR2 (germline): GTSNPN, SVGIG (reference sequence). There are 13 residues in the CDR3. Drawing the rest from reference TRBV30 and TRBJ2-1, the complete variable domain is SQTIHQWPATLVQPVGSPLSLECTVEGTSNPNLYWYRQAAGRGLQLLFYSVGIGQISSEVPQNLSASRPQDRQFILSSKKLLLSDSGFYLCAWSLALYNEQFFGPGTRLTVL.

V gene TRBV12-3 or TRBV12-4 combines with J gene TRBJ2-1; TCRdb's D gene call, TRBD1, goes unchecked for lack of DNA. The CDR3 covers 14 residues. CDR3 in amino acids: CASQGQVKYNEQFF.

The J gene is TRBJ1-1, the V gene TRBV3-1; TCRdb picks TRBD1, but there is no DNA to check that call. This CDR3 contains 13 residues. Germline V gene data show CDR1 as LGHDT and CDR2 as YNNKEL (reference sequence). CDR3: CASNWGRGAEAFF.

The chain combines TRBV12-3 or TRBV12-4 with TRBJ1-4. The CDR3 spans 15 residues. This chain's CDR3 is CASSPRTDGNEKLFF.

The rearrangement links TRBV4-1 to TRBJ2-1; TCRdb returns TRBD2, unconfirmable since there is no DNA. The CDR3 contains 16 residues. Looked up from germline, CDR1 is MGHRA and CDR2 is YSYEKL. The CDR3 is CASRDLAGASYNEQFF.

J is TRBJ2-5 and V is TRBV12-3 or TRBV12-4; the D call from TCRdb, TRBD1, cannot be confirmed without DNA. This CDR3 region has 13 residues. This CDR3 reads CASSDRGEETQYF.